Below are 8 T cell receptor beta chains sequenced from a single sample in a study of T cell clonotyping in hematopoietic cell transplantation. Sequencing was performed with immunoSEQ multiplex PCR; in TCRdb, only in-frame clones are kept and a portion is missing. The sample consists of under 5,500 clones, 75% to 85% of them appearing once. Sequencing was performed on peripheral blood mononuclear cells, taken 30 days after allogeneic stem cell transplant. All receptors derive from a male patient aged 60-70 years who had an allogeneic stem cell transplant from an unrelated donor, so the T cells may come from the graft donor. Some clones in this sample may be carry-over from other donors' samples.

The chain recombines TRBV30 with TRBJ1-1; D remains unclear. The CDR3 is 14 amino acids. The germline gives CDR1 GTSNPN, CDR2 SVGIG (reference sequence). V lost 0 bases, J lost 1 base, and 9 bases lay in between. CDR3 protein: CAWSVHGKNTEAFF. Here the CDR3 DNA reads TGTGCCTGGAGTGTTCACGGAAAGAACACTGAAGCTTTCTTT. Based on the CDR3 plus reference TRBV30 and TRBJ1-1, the full variable domain is SQTIHQWPATLVQPVGSPLSLECTVEGTSNPNLYWYRQAAGRGLQLLFYSVGIGQISSEVPQNLSASRPQDRQFILSSKKLLLSDSGFYLCAWSVHGKNTEAFFGQGTRLTVV.

The chain combines TRBV6-4 with TRBJ2-3, with TRBD2 matching over 8 bases. The J segment lost 4 bases and the V segment lost 3 bases, leaving 12 bases of the junction unmatched. CDR1 and CDR2 (germline): MRHNA, SNTAGT. The CDR3 is 17 amino acids. The CDR3 bases are TGTGCCAGCAGTGATACCCCTGGCGGGGGGCTACCAGATACGCAGTATTTT. This translates into CASSDTPGGGLPDTQYF.

This clone showed up just once. The chain is built from TRBV5-5 and TRBJ1-2; D may be TRBD1 (6 bases). CDR3 length: 14 residues. Trimming stripped 3 bases from V and 7 bases from J, with 16 bases between. CDR1 is SGHKS and CDR2 is YYEKEE in the germline V gene (reference sequence). The CDR3 nucleotides read TGTGCCAGCAGCTCCGACGGGGGGCGGAGTGGCTACACCTTC. It is translated as CASSSDGGRSGYTF. Complete variable domain (other parts from reference TRBV5-5 and TRBJ1-2): DAGVTQSPTHLIKTRGQQVTLRCSPISGHKSVSWYQQVLGQGPQFIFQYYEKEERGRGNFPDRFSARQFPNYSSELNVNALLLGDSALYLCASSSDGGRSGYTFGSGTRLTVV.

DNA for the CDR3: TGTGCCAGCAGTGAAGGAAGGACAGGGCGGTCCGATACGCAGTATTTT. Translation: CASSEGRTGRSDTQYF. This rearrangement joins TRBV25-1 to TRBJ2-3; 8 positions agree with TRBD1. J lost 6 bases, V lost 2 bases, and 10 bases had no gene match. The CDR3 is 16 amino acids. CDR1 is MGHDK and CDR2 is SYGVNS in the germline V gene.

V usage is TRBV5-1 and J usage is TRBJ2-1; D not certain. The CDR3 covers 18 residues. The germline CDR1 and CDR2 sequences are SGHRS and YFSETQ. Deletions cut 1 base from V and 0 bases from J, with 17 bases between. Here the CDR3 reads CASSLFVTGSGSYNEQFF. CDR3 DNA sequence: TGCGCCAGCAGCTTGTTCGTTACCGGGTCCGGCTCCTACAATGAGCAGTTCTTC.

This chain connects TRBV6-1 to TRBJ1-2; 11 nucleotides agree with TRBD1. The CDR3 is made up of 12 amino acids. Germline V gene sequence: CDR1 MNHNS, CDR2 SASEGT. Losses at the gene ends were 8 bases for V and 13 bases for J; bases not matched to a gene: 9. DNA for the CDR3: TGTGCCAGCGTTTGGGACAGGGGGGGATGCACCTTC. This encodes CASVWDRGGCTF.

This clone appeared a single time. V and J are TRBV5-1 and TRBJ1-2; 8 positions match TRBD1. The CDR3 spans 13 residues. Germline loops: CDR1 SGHRS, CDR2 YFSETQ. With V trimmed by 4 bases and J by 5 bases, 4 bases remained unmatched. As DNA, the CDR3 is TGCGCCAGCAGCGTGGACAGGGATTATGGCTACACCTTC. Translating gives CASSVDRDYGYTF.

V and J are TRBV30 and TRBJ1-5, with a tentative D call TRBD1 (5 bases). This CDR3 is 16 amino acids long. V was cut by 2 bases and J by 0 bases, with 14 bases left in between. CDR1 is GTSNPN and CDR2 is SVGIG in the germline V gene (reference sequence). This CDR3 reads CAWSWGDLYSNQPQHF. The CDR3 DNA is TGTGCCTGGAGTTGGGGGGATTTATATAGCAATCAGCCCCAGCATTTT.